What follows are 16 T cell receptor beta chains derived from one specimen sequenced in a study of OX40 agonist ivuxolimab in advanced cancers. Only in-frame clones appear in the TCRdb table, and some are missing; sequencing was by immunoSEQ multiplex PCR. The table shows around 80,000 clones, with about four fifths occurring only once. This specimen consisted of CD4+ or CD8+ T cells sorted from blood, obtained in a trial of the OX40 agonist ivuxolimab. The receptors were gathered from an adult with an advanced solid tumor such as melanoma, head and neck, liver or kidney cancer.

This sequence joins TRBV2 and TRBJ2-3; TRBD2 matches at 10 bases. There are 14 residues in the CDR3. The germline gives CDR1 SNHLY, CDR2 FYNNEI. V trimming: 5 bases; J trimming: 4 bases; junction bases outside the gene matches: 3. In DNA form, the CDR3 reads TGTGCCAGCAGTTACCTAGCGGGAGCAGATACGCAGTATTTT. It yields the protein CASSYLAGADTQYF.

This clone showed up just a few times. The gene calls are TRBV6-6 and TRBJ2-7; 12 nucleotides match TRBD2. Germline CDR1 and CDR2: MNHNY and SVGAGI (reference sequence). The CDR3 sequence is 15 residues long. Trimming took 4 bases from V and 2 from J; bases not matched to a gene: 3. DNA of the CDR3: TGTGCCAGCAGTTTGCTAGCGGGAGGGACCTACGAGCAGTACTTC. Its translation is CASSLLAGGTYEQYF.

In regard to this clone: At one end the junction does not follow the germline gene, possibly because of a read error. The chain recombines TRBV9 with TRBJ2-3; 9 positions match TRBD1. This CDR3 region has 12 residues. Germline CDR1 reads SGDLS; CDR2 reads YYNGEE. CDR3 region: CASSVEGTGQFF. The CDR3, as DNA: TGTGCCAGCAGCGTAGAGGGGACAGGGCAGTTTTTT.

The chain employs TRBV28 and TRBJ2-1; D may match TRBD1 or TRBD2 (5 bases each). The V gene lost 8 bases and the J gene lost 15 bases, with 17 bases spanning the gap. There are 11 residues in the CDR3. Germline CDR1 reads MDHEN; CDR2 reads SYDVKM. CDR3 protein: CASGLRDLRFF. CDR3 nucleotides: TGTGCCAGCGGTCTCCGGGACCTTCGGTTCTTC.

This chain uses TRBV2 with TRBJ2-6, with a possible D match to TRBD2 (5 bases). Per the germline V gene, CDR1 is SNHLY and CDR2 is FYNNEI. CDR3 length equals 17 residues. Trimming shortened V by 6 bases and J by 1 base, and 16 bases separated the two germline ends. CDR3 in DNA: TGTGCCAGCAGCCGGACTTTCTTACTTTCTGGGGCCAACGTCCTGACTTTC. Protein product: CASSRTFLLSGANVLTF.

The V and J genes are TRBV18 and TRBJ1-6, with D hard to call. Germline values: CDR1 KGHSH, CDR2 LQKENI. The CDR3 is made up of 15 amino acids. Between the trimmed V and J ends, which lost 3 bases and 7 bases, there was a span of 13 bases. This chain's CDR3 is CASSPSQAINSPLHF. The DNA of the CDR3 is TGTGCCAGCTCACCCTCGCAGGCCATAAATTCACCCCTCCACTTT.

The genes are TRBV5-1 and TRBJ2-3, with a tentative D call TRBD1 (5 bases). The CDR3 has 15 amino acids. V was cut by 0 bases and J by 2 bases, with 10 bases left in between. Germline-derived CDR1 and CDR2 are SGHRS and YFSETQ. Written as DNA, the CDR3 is TGCGCCAGCAGCTTGGGACAGACCCCCACAGATACGCAGTATTTT. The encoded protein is CASSLGQTPTDTQYF.

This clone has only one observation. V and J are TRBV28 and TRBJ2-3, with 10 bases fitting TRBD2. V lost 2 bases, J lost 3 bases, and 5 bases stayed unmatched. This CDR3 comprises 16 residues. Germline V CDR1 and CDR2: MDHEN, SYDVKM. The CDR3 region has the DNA TGTGCCAGCAGTTTACCACTAGCGGGAAGGACAGATACGCAGTATTTT. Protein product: CASSLPLAGRTDTQYF.

DNA of the CDR3: TGTGCCAGCAGTTACTCTCCTAATAGCAATCAGCCCCAGCATTTT. This encodes CASSYSPNSNQPQHF. The chain employs TRBV6-5 and TRBJ1-5; D remains ambiguous. CDR1 MNHEY and CDR2 SVGAGI come from the germline V gene. The CDR3 contains 15 residues. V was pared by 0 bases and J by 0 bases, with 6 bases between.

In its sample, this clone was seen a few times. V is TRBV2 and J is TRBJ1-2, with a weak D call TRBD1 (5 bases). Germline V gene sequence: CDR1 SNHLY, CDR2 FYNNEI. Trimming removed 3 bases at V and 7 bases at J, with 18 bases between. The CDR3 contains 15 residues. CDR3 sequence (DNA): TGTGCCAGCAGTGACTGGGGGGATCTGGTGCTTGGCTACACCTTC. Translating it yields CASSDWGDLVLGYTF.

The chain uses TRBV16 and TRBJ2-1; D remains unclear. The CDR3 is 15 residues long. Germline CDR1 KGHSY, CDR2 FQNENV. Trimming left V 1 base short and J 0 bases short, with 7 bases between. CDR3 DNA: TGTGCCAGCAGCCAATTTGGCGGCTCCTACAATGAGCAGTTCTTC. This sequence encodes CASSQFGGSYNEQFF.

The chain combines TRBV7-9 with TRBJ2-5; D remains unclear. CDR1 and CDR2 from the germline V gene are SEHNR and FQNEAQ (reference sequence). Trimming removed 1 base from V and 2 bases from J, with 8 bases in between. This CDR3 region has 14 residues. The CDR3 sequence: CASSLVPLQETQYF. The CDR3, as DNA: TGTGCCAGCAGCTTAGTACCCCTACAAGAGACCCAGTACTTC. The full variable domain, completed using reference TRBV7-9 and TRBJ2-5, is DTGVSQNPRHKITKRGQNVTFRCDPISEHNRLYWYRQTLGQGPEFLTYFQNEAQLEKSRLLSDRFSAERPKGSFSTLEIQRTEQGDSAMYLCASSLVPLQETQYFGPGTRLLVL.

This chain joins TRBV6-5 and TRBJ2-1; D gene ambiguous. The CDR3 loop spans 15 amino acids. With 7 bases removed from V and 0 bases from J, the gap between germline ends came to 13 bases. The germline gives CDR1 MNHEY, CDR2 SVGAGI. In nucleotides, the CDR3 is TGTGCCAGCAATACGTGGGCGAGCTCCTACAATGAGCAGTTCTTC. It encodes CASNTWASSYNEQFF.

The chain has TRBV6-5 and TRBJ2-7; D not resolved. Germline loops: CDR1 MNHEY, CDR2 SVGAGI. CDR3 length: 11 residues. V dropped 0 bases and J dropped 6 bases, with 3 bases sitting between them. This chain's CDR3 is CASSYSTEQYF. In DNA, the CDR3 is TGTGCCAGCAGTTACTCGACCGAGCAGTACTTC.

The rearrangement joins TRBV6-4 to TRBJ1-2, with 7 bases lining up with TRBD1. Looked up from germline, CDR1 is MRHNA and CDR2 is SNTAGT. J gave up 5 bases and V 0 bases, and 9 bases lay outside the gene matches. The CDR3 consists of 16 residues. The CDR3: CASSDSEVQGIYGYTF. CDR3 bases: TGTGCCAGCAGTGACTCGGAAGTACAGGGGATATATGGCTACACCTTC.

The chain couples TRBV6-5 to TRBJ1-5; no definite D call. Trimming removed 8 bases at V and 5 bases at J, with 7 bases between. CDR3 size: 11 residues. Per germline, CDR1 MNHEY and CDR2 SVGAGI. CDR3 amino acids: CASDPDQPQHF. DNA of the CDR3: TGTGCCAGCGATCCTGATCAGCCCCAGCATTTT.